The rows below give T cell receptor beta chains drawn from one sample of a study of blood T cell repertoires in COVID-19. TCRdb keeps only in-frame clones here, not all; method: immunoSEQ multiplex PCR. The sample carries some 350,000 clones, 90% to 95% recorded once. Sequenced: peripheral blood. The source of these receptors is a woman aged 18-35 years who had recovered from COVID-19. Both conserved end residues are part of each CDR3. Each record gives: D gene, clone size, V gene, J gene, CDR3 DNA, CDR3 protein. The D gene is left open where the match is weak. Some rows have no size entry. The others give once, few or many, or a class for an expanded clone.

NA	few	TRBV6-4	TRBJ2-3	TGTGCCAGCAGTCCCAGGGTTGGGGGCACAGATACGCAGTATTTT	CASSPRVGGTDTQYF
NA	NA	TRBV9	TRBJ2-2	TGTGCCAGCAGCGTAGCCCCCAGTGGCACCGGGGAGCTGTTTTTT	CASSVAPSGTGELFF
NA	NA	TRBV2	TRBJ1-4	TGTGCCAGCACCTCTGAGGGGGCAACTAATGAAAAACTGTTTTTT	CASTSEGATNEKLFF
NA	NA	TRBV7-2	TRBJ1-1	TGTGCCAGCAGCTCCGGAGTCGACACTGAAGCTTTCTTT	CASSSGVDTEAFF
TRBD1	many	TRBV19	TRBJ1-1	TGTGCCAGTATTAGACAGGGACAGGGTAAAGGGGAAGCTTTCTTT	CASIRQGQGKGEAFF
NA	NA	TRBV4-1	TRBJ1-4	TGCGCCAGCAGCCAGCGGGGGCGGGATGAAAAACTGTTTTTT	CASSQRGRDEKLFF
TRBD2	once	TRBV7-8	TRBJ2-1	TGTGCCAGCAGCTCACCGTCGGCGGGAGCCGGGTTCAATGAGCAGTTCTTC	CASSSPSAGAGFNEQFF
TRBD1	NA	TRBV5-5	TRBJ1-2	TGTGCCAGCAGCTCCCGACAGGGAAGCAATTATAACTATGGCTACACCTTC	CASSSRQGSNYNYGYTF
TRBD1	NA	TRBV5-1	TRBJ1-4	TGCGCCAGCAGCGGACCTGCAGGGGGAGACGAAAAACTGTTTTTT	CASSGPAGGDEKLFF
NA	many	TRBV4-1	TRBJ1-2	TGCGCCAGCAGCCAAGATCTGGGCTTAGACTATGGCTACACCTTC	CASSQDLGLDYGYTF
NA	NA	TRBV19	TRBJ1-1	TGTGCCATCAACGGGGGGAGGGGGAACACTGAAGCTTTCTTT	CAINGGRGNTEAFF
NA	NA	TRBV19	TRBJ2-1	TGTGCCAGTAAATCGGTAGCGGACTCCTACAATGAGCAGTTCTTC	CASKSVADSYNEQFF
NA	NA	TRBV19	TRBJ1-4	TGTGCCAGTAGTATAGGTGGTGGCAGAGGAAATGAAAAACTGTTTTTT	CASSIGGGRGNEKLFF
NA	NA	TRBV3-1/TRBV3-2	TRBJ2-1	TGTGCCAGCAGCCAAGAAGGGTCTGGGGCTAATGAGCAGTTCTTC	CASSQEGSGANEQFF
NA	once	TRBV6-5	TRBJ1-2	TGTGCCAGCAGCTTCGGGGAGGCAGGGAGGGGCTACACCTTC	CASSFGEAGRGYTF
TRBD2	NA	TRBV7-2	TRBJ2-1	TGTGCCAGCAGCGATAGCGGGTCCCAGTTCTTC	CASSDSGSQFF
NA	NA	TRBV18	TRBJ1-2	TGTGCCAGCTCACCAGGCGGCCCCTATGGCTACACCTTC	CASSPGGPYGYTF
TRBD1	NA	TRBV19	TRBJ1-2	TGTGCCTCGGACAGGGGAAGGGATGGCTACACCTTC	CASDRGRDGYTF
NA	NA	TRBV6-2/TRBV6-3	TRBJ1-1	TGTGCCAGCAGTTACTCGGGCAGGGGCGACGAAGCTTTCTTT	CASSYSGRGDEAFF
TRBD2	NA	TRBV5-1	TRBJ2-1	TGCGCCAGCAGCTTAGCGGGAGGGCCCTCTTTGGACAATGAGCAGTTCTTC	CASSLAGGPSLDNEQFF
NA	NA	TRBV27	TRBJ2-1	TGTGCCAGCAGTTTTATTCTTGGGGCCCCAAACCAAGATGAGCAGTTCTTC	CASSFILGAPNQDEQFF
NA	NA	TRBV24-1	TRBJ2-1	TGTGCCACCAGTCCACAGGGTCCCTACAATGAGCAGTTCTTC	CATSPQGPYNEQFF
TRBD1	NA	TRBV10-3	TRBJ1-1	TGTGCCATCAGTGAGTCGGGACAGCCGGGGACTGAAGCTTTCTTT	CAISESGQPGTEAFF
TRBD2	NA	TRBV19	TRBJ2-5	TGTGCCAGTAGACCTAGCGGAGAGGAGACCCAGTACTTC	CASRPSGEETQYF
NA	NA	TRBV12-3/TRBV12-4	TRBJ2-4	TGTGCCAGCAGTTTAGGAGCGGACATTCAGTACTTC	CASSLGADIQYF
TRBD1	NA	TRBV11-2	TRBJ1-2	TGTGCCAGCAGCCCCCAAGGGACAGTCTATGGCTACACCTTC	CASSPQGTVYGYTF